The 4 T cell receptor beta chains below all came from one sample that was sequenced in a study of cytomegalovirus exposure and HLA in healthy donors. PCR employed 60 Vbeta and 13 Jbeta primers. Assay: immunoSEQ multiplex PCR; the TCRdb copy retains only in-frame clones and omits some. In the table there are 100,000 to 150,000 clones, roughly 80% of which are singletons. The specimen sequenced was PBMCs. These receptors were obtained from a man aged 25-45 years in good health and CMV-seronegative.

CDR3 loop: CASSLLGQEESYGYTF. CDR3 nucleotide sequence: TGTGCCAGCAGTTTATTAGGGCAGGAGGAGAGCTATGGCTACACCTTC. The V gene is TRBV28, the J gene TRBJ1-2; D remains unclear. Germline V CDR1 and CDR2: MDHEN, SYDVKM. V was cut by 1 base and J by 4 bases, with 16 bases left in between. The CDR3 is 16 residues long.

Turning to this clone: One junction end disagrees with the germline gene, perhaps due to a read error. The rearrangement links TRBV6-5 to TRBJ1-2; TRBD1 is a possible D gene (5 bases). The CDR3 covers 16 residues. Germline values: CDR1 MNHEY, CDR2 SVGAGI. CDR3 loop: CASSYGYRNTNHGYTF. The CDR3 nucleotides read TGTGCCAGCAGTTACGGGTACAGGAATACTAACCATGGCTACACCTTC.

The chain has TRBV28 and TRBJ1-1; TRBD1 agrees at 11 bases. V lost 5 bases and J lost 1; bases outside the gene matches: 6. Germline loops: CDR1 MDHEN, CDR2 SYDVKM. This CDR3 region has 16 residues. In DNA, the CDR3 is TGTGCCAGCAGTCGGGACAGGGGGGAGTGGAACACTGAAGCTTTCTTT. The encoded protein is CASSRDRGEWNTEAFF.

This sequence joins TRBV11-2 and TRBJ2-1; D might be TRBD1 (6 bases). Germline CDR1 reads SGHAT; CDR2 reads FQNNGV. The CDR3 runs 15 residues. Trimming pared 1 base from V and 6 bases from J, leaving 13 bases between. Here the CDR3 reads CASSLGGHGFNEQFF. The CDR3, as DNA: TGTGCCAGCAGCTTAGGGGGACATGGTTTCAATGAGCAGTTCTTC.